These T cell receptor beta chains were read from a single sample in a study of blood T cell repertoires in COVID-19. TCRdb keeps only in-frame clones here, not all; method: immunoSEQ multiplex PCR. This table has around 81,000 clones, nearly 90% appearing once. The source material was peripheral blood. These receptors all come from a man in his sixties or seventies with acute or convalescent COVID-19. CDR3s include the opening cysteine and the closing phenylalanine or tryptophan. Each record gives: D gene, V gene, J gene, clone size, CDR3 protein, CDR3 DNA. D genes are given only for firm matches. The size of a clone is reported for some rows only, either as once, few or many, or as a class for expanded clones.

TRBD1	TRBV27	TRBJ1-1	-	CASLGTGRTEAFF	TGTGCCAGCCTCGGGACAGGACGGACTGAAGCTTTCTTT
-	TRBV7-9	TRBJ2-7	once	CASSLGQVVYEQYF	TGTGCCAGCAGCTTAGGACAGGTTGTCTACGAGCAGTACTTC
TRBD1	TRBV24-1	TRBJ1-1	-	CATSDKGQGAKGAFF	TGTGCCACCAGTGATAAGGGACAGGGGGCGAAGGGAGCTTTCTTT
TRBD1	TRBV4-1	TRBJ1-2	once	CASSQTGNYGYTF	TGCGCCAGCAGCCAGACAGGGAACTATGGCTACACCTTC
-	TRBV7-8	TRBJ1-2	once	CASSLTTVPYGYTF	TGTGCCAGCAGCTTGACGACAGTCCCCTATGGCTACACCTTC
TRBD1	TRBV30	TRBJ1-6	-	CAWSAPGQGGHSPLHF	TGTGCCTGGAGTGCCCCGGGACAGGGGGGCCATTCACCCCTCCACTTT
-	TRBV29-1	TRBJ1-4	few	CSVSAPMGEKLFF	TGCAGCGTTTCTGCCCCTATGGGCGAAAAACTGTTTTTT
TRBD1	TRBV5-1	TRBJ1-4	-	CASSDGQGDEKLFF	TGCGCCAGCAGCGACGGACAGGGCGATGAAAAACTGTTTTTT
TRBD2	TRBV6-2/TRBV6-3	TRBJ2-1	-	CASSVGLPLYNEQFF	TGTGCCAGCAGTGTGGGACTACCCCTCTACAATGAGCAGTTCTTC
TRBD2	TRBV30	TRBJ2-2	-	CASRLGLITGGPGELFF	TGTGCCTCGCGACTCGGACTAATAACGGGGGGGCCCGGGGAGCTGTTTTTT
-	TRBV2	TRBJ1-4	few	CASRYTPTNEKLFF	TGTGCCAGCAGGTACACCCCAACTAATGAAAAACTGTTTTTT
TRBD1	TRBV30	TRBJ1-2	once	CAWSDQGAGANYGYTF	TGTGCCTGGAGTGACCAGGGGGCCGGAGCTAACTATGGCTACACCTTC
-	TRBV7-2	TRBJ2-7	-	CASSPGLIYEQYF	TGTGCCAGCAGCCCGGGACTGATTTACGAGCAGTACTTC
-	TRBV3-1/TRBV3-2	TRBJ2-7	-	CASSRATEQYF	TGTGCCAGCAGCCGCGCTACCGAGCAGTACTTC
-	TRBV29-1	TRBJ2-2	-	CSVGQSLNTGELFF	TGCAGCGTCGGACAGAGCCTTAACACCGGGGAGCTGTTTTTT
TRBD1	TRBV2	TRBJ2-1	-	CASSEGTGFNEQFF	TGTGCCAGCAGTGAGGGGACAGGGTTCAATGAGCAGTTCTTC
-	TRBV4-3	TRBJ1-4	-	CASSQDQGEKLFF	TGCGCCAGCAGCCAAGACCAGGGGGAAAAACTGTTTTTT
TRBD1	TRBV29-1	TRBJ1-2	-	CSVEEGGGYRGNGYTF	TGCAGCGTTGAAGAAGGCGGGGGCTACAGGGGGAATGGCTACACCTTC
-	TRBV6-2/TRBV6-3	TRBJ2-7	-	CASSYRGIYEQYF	TGTGCCAGCAGTTACAGGGGGATCTACGAGCAGTACTTC
-	TRBV10-1	TRBJ1-5	-	CASSEAGNQPQHF	TGCGCCAGCAGTGAAGCAGGGAATCAGCCCCAGCATTTT
TRBD1	TRBV10-3	TRBJ1-5	few	CAISTGTVNSNQPQHF	TGTGCCATCAGTACAGGGACAGTTAATAGCAATCAGCCCCAGCATTTT
-	TRBV29-1	TRBJ2-7	-	CSDDLEKQYF	TGCAGCGACGACTTGGAGAAGCAGTACTTC
-	TRBV28	TRBJ1-4	-	CASSVQGWNEKLFF	TGTGCCAGCAGTGTACAGGGTTGGAATGAAAAACTGTTTTTT
TRBD2	TRBV18	TRBJ2-1	-	CASSIAGLSYNEQFF	TGTGCCAGCTCAATAGCGGGACTTTCCTACAATGAGCAGTTCTTC
-	TRBV28	TRBJ1-1	-	CASTLAGGTEAFF	TGTGCCAGCACCCTCGCCGGGGGAACTGAAGCTTTCTTT
-	TRBV19	TRBJ2-5	-	CASSISETQYF	TGTGCCAGTAGTATTTCGGAGACCCAGTACTTC
-	TRBV7-9	TRBJ1-4	-	CASSFQQDTELFF	TGTGCCAGCAGCTTCCAACAGGACACCGAATTGTTTTTT
TRBD1	TRBV27	TRBJ2-7	once	CASSFGTGGISYEQYF	TGTGCCAGCAGTTTTGGTACAGGGGGCATCTCCTACGAGCAGTACTTC
-	TRBV24-1	TRBJ1-5	-	CATRAGNSNQPQHF	TGTGCCACTCGGGCGGGGAATAGCAATCAGCCCCAGCATTTT
-	TRBV19	TRBJ2-2	-	CATQGYSNTGELFF	TGTGCCACCCAGGGGTATTCGAACACCGGGGAGCTGTTTTTT
-	TRBV12-3/TRBV12-4	TRBJ2-7	-	CASSLAGTYEQYF	TGTGCCAGCAGTTTGGCTGGTACCTACGAGCAGTACTTC
TRBD1	TRBV6-4	TRBJ2-2	once	CASSADQGASGELFF	TGTGCCAGCAGTGCCGACCAGGGGGCAAGCGGGGAGCTGTTTTTT
-	TRBV9	TRBJ2-1	-	CARTRGSNNYNEQFF	TGTGCCAGGACCCGGGGTAGCAATAACTACAATGAGCAGTTCTTC
TRBD1	TRBV2	TRBJ2-7	-	CAIGQGTYEQYF	TGTGCCATAGGACAGGGAACCTACGAGCAGTACTTC
TRBD1	TRBV19	TRBJ1-1	-	CASRRWDRGSEAFF	TGTGCCAGTAGACGCTGGGACAGGGGCTCTGAAGCTTTCTTT
TRBD2	TRBV4-1	TRBJ2-3	-	CASSQEATSGGATDTQYF	TGCGCCAGCAGCCAAGAGGCGACTAGCGGGGGGGCCACAGATACGCAGTATTTT
-	TRBV19	TRBJ1-5	once	CASSGSVQGSSNQPQHF	TGTGCCAGTAGTGGTTCAGTTCAGGGGAGTAGCAATCAGCCCCAGCATTTT
TRBD1	TRBV27	TRBJ1-6	once	CASSSGQGGRPLHF	TGTGCCAGCAGTTCGGGACAGGGAGGTCGACCCCTCCACTTT
TRBD1	TRBV6-2/TRBV6-3	TRBJ1-2	-	CASSKTGTESNYGYTF	TGTGCCAGCAGTAAGACCGGGACAGAATCTAACTATGGCTACACCTTC
TRBD1	TRBV6-1	TRBJ1-2	-	CASSDRQGASSASGYTF	TGTGCCAGCAGTGACAGACAGGGGGCTTCATCCGCCAGCGGCTACACCTTC
TRBD1	TRBV9	TRBJ2-2	-	CASTQRTGSTGELFF	TGTGCCAGCACCCAACGGACAGGGTCCACCGGGGAGCTGTTTTTT
TRBD2	TRBV30	TRBJ2-2	once	CAWSVSRGGSTGELFF	TGTGCCTGGAGTGTATCGCGGGGGGGAAGCACCGGGGAGCTGTTTTTT
TRBD1	TRBV3-1/TRBV3-2	TRBJ1-6	-	CASSQGTGGNSPLHF	TGTGCCAGCAGCCAAGGGACAGGGGGCAATTCACCCCTCCACTTT
TRBD2	TRBV12-5	TRBJ2-1	-	CASGLVAGGPRNEQFF	TGTGCTAGTGGTTTGGTAGCGGGAGGGCCACGGAATGAGCAGTTCTTC